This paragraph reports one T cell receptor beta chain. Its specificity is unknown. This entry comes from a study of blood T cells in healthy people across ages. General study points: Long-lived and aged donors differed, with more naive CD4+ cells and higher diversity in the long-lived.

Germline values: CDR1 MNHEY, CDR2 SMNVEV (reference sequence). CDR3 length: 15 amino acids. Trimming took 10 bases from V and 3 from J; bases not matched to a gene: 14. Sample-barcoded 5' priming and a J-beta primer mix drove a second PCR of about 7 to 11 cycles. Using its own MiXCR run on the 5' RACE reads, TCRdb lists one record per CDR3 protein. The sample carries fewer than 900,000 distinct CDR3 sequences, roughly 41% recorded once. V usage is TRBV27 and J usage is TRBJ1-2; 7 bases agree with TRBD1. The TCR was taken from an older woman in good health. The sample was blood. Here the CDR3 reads CATSRELGGYYGYTF. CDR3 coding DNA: TGTGCCACCTCCCGGGAGCTAGGGGGCTACTATGGCTACACCTTC.